This TCR beta chain stems from a study of human T cells and chemical hapten exposure. Documented time point: patch test 2, 6 weeks after DPC sensitization. The treatment here: therapeutic diphenylcyclopropenone sensitization with weekly scalp DPC. Each CDR3 protein gets one entry after TCRdb re-called the RACE reads with MiXCR. This sample has about 380,000 distinct CDR3 sequences; nearly 6.5% occur once, and the top ten carry more than 5.5%. Germline V lookup: CDR1 LGHNA, CDR2 YSLEER. V was pared by 1 base and J by 5 bases, with 12 bases between. The CDR3 is made up of 15 amino acids. The specimen comprised whole blood, sampled in connection with sensitization to the hapten diphenylcyclopropenone (DPC). This TCR derives from a woman aged 18-30 years with alopecia areata. Some clones in this sample may be carry-over from other donors' samples. J is TRBJ2-1 and V is TRBV4-3; possible D gene TRBD2, 5 bases. In DNA form, the CDR3 reads TGCGCCAGCAGCCAAGTCTGGGCGGGCCACAATGAGCAGTTCTTC. Protein: CASSQVWAGHNEQFF.